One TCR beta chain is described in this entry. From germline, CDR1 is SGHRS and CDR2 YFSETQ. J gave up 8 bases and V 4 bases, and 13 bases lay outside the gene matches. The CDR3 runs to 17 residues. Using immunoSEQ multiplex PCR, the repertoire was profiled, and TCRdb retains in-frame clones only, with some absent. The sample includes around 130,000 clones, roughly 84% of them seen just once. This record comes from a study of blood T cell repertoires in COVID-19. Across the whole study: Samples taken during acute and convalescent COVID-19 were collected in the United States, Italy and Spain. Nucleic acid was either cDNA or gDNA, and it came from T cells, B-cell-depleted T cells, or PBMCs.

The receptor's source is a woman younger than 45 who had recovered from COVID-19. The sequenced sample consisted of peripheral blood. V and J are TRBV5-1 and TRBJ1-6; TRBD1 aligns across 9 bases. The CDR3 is CASSGTGGGILDSPLHF. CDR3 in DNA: TGCGCCAGCAGCGGAACAGGGGGCGGAATTTTGGATTCACCCCTCCACTTT.